The 29 T cell receptor beta chains below come from one sample, sequenced in a study of tumor-infiltrating lymphocytes in oesophageal squamous cell carcinoma. TCRdb used MiXCR to reprocess the PCR reads, holding one entry per CDR3 protein. The sample has roughly 21,000 distinct CDR3 sequences, under 40% seen once; the top ten hold less than 45%. Sequencing input: esophageal tumor tissue. The receptors here all came from a male donor with esophageal squamous cell carcinoma.

Points on this clonotype: Lacking the conserved final phenylalanine or tryptophan, this CDR3 likely reflects a read error. Because the CDR3's place on the DNA is in doubt, the DNA is left out and the CDR3 is given as listed by TCRdb. The gene calls are TRBV6-1 and TRBJ2-7; the table's TRBD2 call for D was not verified on the DNA. Inclusive of both ends, the CDR3 amounts to 16 amino acids. Germline V CDR1 and CDR2: MNHNS, SASEGT. The CDR3 loop is CASSDPSSVYEQYFGS.

Worth noting for this clonotype: A much larger clone is a single base away; this may be a read error. V is TRBV27 and J is TRBJ2-5; 13 positions agree with TRBD2. This CDR3 has 22 amino acids. Germline lookup yields CDR1 MNHEY and CDR2 SMNVEV (reference sequence). V lost 7 bases to trimming and J lost 11 bases; unmatched junction nucleotides: 34. Written as DNA, the CDR3 is TGTGCCAGCACCCCGGGACAGGGGATACTAGCGGGAGGGCCGCGATCCTACAATGAGCAGTACTTC. Amino acid sequence: CASTPGQGILAGGPRSYNEQYF.

The chain recombines TRBV27 with TRBJ1-2, with D uncertain. Germline CDR1 is MNHEY and CDR2 is SMNVEV (reference sequence). V shed 5 bases and J shed 4 bases, with 17 bases lying between them. The CDR3 totals 15 residues. CDR3: CASSGRAPNIYGYTF. The CDR3 nucleotides read TGTGCCAGCAGTGGGCGGGCTCCCAACATCTATGGCTACACCTTC.

This clonotype was found many times. The chain joins TRBV27 to TRBJ1-6; D not certain. V was shortened by 5 bases and J by 9 bases, with 20 bases between the two germline ends. Germline V gene data show CDR1 as MNHEY and CDR2 as SMNVEV (reference sequence). This CDR3 has 16 residues. As DNA, the CDR3 is TGTGCCAGCAGTACGTTAGGGAGGGCGGAGGGTTCACCCCTCCACTTT. Residues: CASSTLGRAEGSPLHF.

For this clonotype: A much larger clone lies one base from this, so it may be a read error. The chain recombines TRBV10-3 with TRBJ1-6, with TRBD1 matching over 8 bases. CDR1 and CDR2 (germline): ENHRY, SYGVKD. The CDR3 consists of 12 residues. The DNA for the CDR3 is TGTGCCATCCGACAGGGGAATTCACCCCTCCAATTT. As protein: CAIRQGNSPLQF.

This clonotype was counted many times. A read error may explain this, as a much larger clone is one base away. This chain joins TRBV24-1 and TRBJ2-5; 12 nucleotides align to TRBD1. This CDR3 is built from 20 residues. The ends lost 4 bases at V and 11 bases at J; junction bases unmatched: 25. Germline CDR1 KGHDR, CDR2 SFDVKD. The CDR3 region has the DNA TGTGCCACCAGTGACCCCGGGACAGGGGGCGCGATTGGCTCCTACAATGAGCAGTACTTC. Its translation: CATSDPGTGGAIGSYNEQYF.

In its sample, this clonotype was seen once. The chain couples TRBV11-2 to TRBJ2-1, with 13 bases lining up with TRBD2. The CDR3 is made up of 18 amino acids. The V gene's germline CDR1 is SGHAT and CDR2 FQNNGV. With V trimmed by 5 bases and J by 10 bases, 17 bases remained unmatched. The CDR3 here is CASSPRLAGGPKYYEQFF. The CDR3 nucleotides read TGTGCCAGCAGCCCAAGACTAGCGGGGGGCCCGAAGTACTACGAGCAGTTCTTC.

In this sample, this clonotype turned up many times. This chain uses TRBV18 with TRBJ1-2; D gene ambiguous. The CDR3 runs to 14 residues. With 2 bases removed from V and 3 bases from J, the gap between germline ends came to 10 bases. The germline CDR1 and CDR2 sequences are KGHSH and LQKENI. The CDR3, as DNA: TGTGCCAGCTCACCAGGGCAAAAGGACTATGGCTACACCTTC. Protein: CASSPGQKDYGYTF. Using reference TRBV18 and TRBJ1-2 for the parts outside the CDR3, the full variable domain is NAGVMQNPRHLVRRRGQEARLRCSPMKGHSHVYWYRQLPEEGLKFMVYLQKENIIDESGMPKERFSAEFPKEGPSILRIQQVVRGDSAAYFCASSPGQKDYGYTFGSGTRLTVV.

This clonotype showed up many times. This rearrangement joins TRBV24-1 to TRBJ2-3; TRBD2 agrees at 8 bases. Losses at the gene ends were 2 bases for V and 3 bases for J; bases not matched to a gene: 3. Germline CDR1 KGHDR, CDR2 SFDVKD. The CDR3 totals 15 residues. CDR3 nucleotides: TGTGCCACCAGTGATTCGGGAGGGTGGACAGATACGCAGTATTTT. It specifies CATSDSGGWTDTQYF.

The rearrangement joins TRBV6-8 to TRBJ2-3, with D maybe TRBD1 (8 bases). CDR3 size: 17 residues. The germline V gene encodes CDR1 MNHGY and CDR2 SAAAGT. The V gene lost 2 bases and the J gene lost 1 base, with 16 bases spanning the gap. In DNA, the CDR3 is TGTGCCAGCAGTTACGCATCCACAGGGGGGGGCACAGATACGCAGTATTTT. Its protein product is CASSYASTGGGTDTQYF.

This clonotype has ten or more counts. This chain uses TRBV19 with TRBJ2-5, with D perhaps matching TRBD2 (5 bases). The germline gives CDR1 LNHDA, CDR2 SQIVND (reference sequence). Trimming removed 1 base at V and 1 base at J, with 7 bases between. The CDR3 length is 14 residues. CDR3 residues: CASSIGGSQETQYF. In DNA, the CDR3 is TGTGCCAGTAGTATAGGCGGGTCCCAAGAGACCCAGTACTTC.

The table lists this clonotype with many counts. This sequence joins TRBV7-2 and TRBJ2-3; TRBD2 agrees at 9 bases. The CDR3 consists of 14 residues. The V and J ends lost 5 bases and 6 bases, in that order; junction bases with no gene match: 6. CDR1 SGHTA and CDR2 FQGNSA come from the germline V gene. The CDR3 sequence is CASSKSGGKDTQYF. The CDR3 DNA reads TGTGCCAGCAGCAAAAGCGGGGGGAAGGATACGCAGTATTTT. Complete variable domain (other parts from reference TRBV7-2 and TRBJ2-3): GAGVSQSPSNKVTEKGKDVELRCDPISGHTALYWYRQSLGQGLEFLIYFQGNSAPDKSGLPSDRFSAERTGGSVSTLTIQRTQQEDSAVYLCASSKSGGKDTQYFGPGTRLTVL.

There are a few counts of this clonotype. The rearrangement links TRBV7-6 to TRBJ2-5; D gene unclear. CDR1 is SGHVS, CDR2 FNYEAQ, per germline. The CDR3 runs 12 residues. The V gene lost 4 bases and the J gene lost 5 bases, with 8 bases spanning the gap. In DNA form, the CDR3 reads TGTGCCAGCAGCTCACCTCACGAGACCCAGTACTTC. Translated, it gives CASSSPHETQYF.

The genes are TRBV7-3 and TRBJ2-5; TRBD2 matches at 9 bases. Near its end, the DNA agrees better with TRBJ2-1, so the J call may be wrong. The CDR3 covers 16 residues. Per the germline V gene, CDR1 is SGHTA and CDR2 is FQGTGA. CDR3: CASSPAGTSRYNEQFF. CDR3 nucleotide sequence: TGTGCCAGCAGCCCAGCCGGGACTAGCAGGTACAATGAGCAGTTCTTC.

This clonotype has just one count. The rearrangement links TRBV6-4 to TRBJ2-7; 7 nucleotides match TRBD1. The CDR3 extends over 13 amino acids. With V trimmed by 2 bases and J by 9 bases, 7 bases remained unmatched. CDR1 is MRHNA, CDR2 SNTAGT, per germline. The CDR3 spells CASSDDRVDTQYF. The CDR3 DNA is TGTGCCAGCAGTGACGACAGGGTAGATACGCAGTACTTC.

This clonotype was detected ten times or more. In DNA, the CDR3 is TGTGCCAGCAGTGATTTTGAGGGGGCGGGGGTGGGCACTGAAGCTTTCTTT. This translates into CASSDFEGAGVGTEAFF. The V call is TRBV25-1, the J call TRBJ1-1; TRBD1 matches 7 bases. The junction had 14 bases not matched to a gene; V was cut back by 3 bases and J by 4 bases. Germline CDR1 reads MGHDK; CDR2 reads SYGVNS. The CDR3 contains 17 residues.

The chain couples TRBV7-2 to TRBJ2-3; 8 bases agree with TRBD2. Germline CDR1 SGHTA, CDR2 FQGNSA. This CDR3 is built from 16 residues. V shed 3 bases, J shed 2 bases, and the junction held 7 bases outside the gene matches. Written as DNA, the CDR3 is TGTGCCAGCAGCTTTGATTGGACTAGCTACACAGATACGCAGTATTTT. Translated: CASSFDWTSYTDTQYF.

This clonotype has more than one count but fewer than ten. The chain uses TRBV10-3 and TRBJ1-1; 7 positions agree with TRBD1. With V trimmed by 8 bases and J by 8 bases, 5 bases remained unmatched. Per the germline V gene, CDR1 is ENHRY and CDR2 is SYGVKD. There are 11 residues in the CDR3. CDR3 DNA sequence: TGTGCCATCCGACAGGGTCCGGAAGCTTTCTTT. Translated: CAIRQGPEAFF.

This chain joins TRBV2 and TRBJ2-3; tentatively, D is TRBD1 (6 bases). The J call may be wrong; the DNA end is better matched by TRBJ2-7. This CDR3 is 11 amino acids long. Germline assignment: CDR1 SNHLY and CDR2 FYNNEI. CDR3 in amino acids: CASRGHYEQYF. The CDR3 nucleotides are TGTGCCAGCAGGGGACATTACGAGCAGTACTTC.

This sequence joins TRBV3-1 and TRBJ1-6; D is possibly TRBD1 (5 bases). Trimming cost V 3 bases and J 4 bases, with 19 bases left between them. In germline, CDR1 is LGHDT, CDR2 YNNKEL (reference sequence). The CDR3 is 18 residues long. The CDR3 DNA is TGTGCCAGCAGCCAGACTTTTACAGGAGACCTTTATAATTCACCCCTCCACTTT. This gives the protein CASSQTFTGDLYNSPLHF.

The V and J genes are TRBV30 and TRBJ2-3; maybe TRBD2 (5 bases). Germline V gene sequence: CDR1 GTSNPN, CDR2 SVGIG (reference sequence). There are 15 residues in the CDR3. V lost 1 base and J lost 4, with 15 bases in between. CDR3 residues: CAWSDEGETSDTQYF. CDR3 coding DNA: TGTGCCTGGAGTGACGAGGGCGAAACCTCAGATACGCAGTATTTT.

V usage is TRBV11-3 and J usage is TRBJ2-7; TRBD2 is a possible D gene (6 bases). The tail of the sequence fits TRBJ2-1 better, so the J call may be wrong. The CDR3 has 15 residues. Germline-derived CDR1 and CDR2 are SGHNT and YENEEA. CDR3 loop: CASSPGVYESNEQFF. CDR3 DNA sequence: TGTGCCAGCAGCCCGGGGGTATACGAGTCGAATGAGCAGTTCTTC.

This chain uses TRBV7-3 with TRBJ2-7, with 8 bases matching TRBD2. The J call may be wrong; the DNA end is better matched by TRBJ2-1. CDR3 length: 15 residues. CDR1 is SGHTA and CDR2 is FQGTGA in the germline V gene. CDR3 sequence: CASSFTGGAYNEQFF. CDR3 sequence (DNA): TGTGCCAGCAGCTTCACGGGAGGGGCCTACAATGAGCAGTTCTTC.

V usage is TRBV11-1 and J usage is TRBJ2-3; weak D call: TRBD1 (5 bases). Trimming stripped 2 bases from V and 8 bases from J, with 14 bases between. The CDR3 runs to 14 residues. Germline V gives CDR1 SGHAT, CDR2 FQDESV (reference sequence). In DNA form, the CDR3 reads TGTGCCAGCAGCTTACGACAGCTTAGAGCTACGCAGTATTTT. Translating gives CASSLRQLRATQYF.

The chain combines TRBV7-3 with TRBJ2-5; D is possibly TRBD2 (5 bases). The J call may be wrong; the DNA end is better matched by TRBJ2-1. There are 14 residues in the CDR3. Germline loops: CDR1 SGHTA, CDR2 FQGTGA. The CDR3 DNA sequence: TGTGCCAGCAGCCCACTTCTTTCTAGCTCTGAGCAGTTCTTC. Translating it yields CASSPLLSSSEQFF.

This clonotype was observed at least ten times. The V gene is TRBV6-1, the J gene TRBJ1-4; TRBD1 aligns across 10 bases. With 5 bases clipped from V and 1 base from J, the junction kept 7 bases outside the gene matches. Germline V gene sequence: CDR1 MNHNS, CDR2 SASEGT. The CDR3 has 17 residues. The CDR3 region has the DNA TGTGCCAGCAGTCCCCGGGACAGGGGAGGAACTAATGAAAAACTGTTTTTT. Translating gives CASSPRDRGGTNEKLFF.

The V gene is TRBV7-3, the J gene TRBJ2-3; D perhaps matches TRBD1 (5 bases). Germline V gene data show CDR1 as SGHTA and CDR2 as FQGTGA. V lost 3 bases to trimming and J lost 6 bases, with 10 bases between them. The CDR3 runs to 13 residues. In DNA, the CDR3 is TGTGCCAGCAGCTTTGGCCCAGGGGATACGCAGTATTTT. Encoded protein: CASSFGPGDTQYF.

This clonotype was counted at least ten times. The genes are TRBV24-1 and TRBJ2-2, with D tentatively TRBD1 or TRBD2 (5 bases each). CDR1 KGHDR and CDR2 SFDVKD come from the germline V gene. This CDR3 has 17 amino acids. Trimming took 9 bases from V and 0 from J, leaving 19 bases between them. In DNA, the CDR3 is TGTGCCACCCCCGGGGCAGGTTCCCCCCCGAACACCGGGGAGCTGTTTTTT. This translates into CATPGAGSPPNTGELFF.

Comments on this clonotype: This is likely a read error, given that the CDR3 carries no conserved phenylalanine or tryptophan at its end. The DNA is left out, because the CDR3 cannot be placed on it with certainty; the CDR3 is given as TCRdb lists it. V is TRBV18 and J is TRBJ2-6; the table's D call, TRBD1, has no DNA check behind it. CDR1 and CDR2 (germline): KGHSH, LQKENI. The CDR3 is 17 residues long, ends included. CDR3 protein: CASSLSPGENNEQFFGA.